Sequencing of this TCR beta chain was carried out in a study of T cells after yellow fever vaccination. A word on this clonotype: Its specificity is not known.

CDR1 and CDR2 from the germline V gene are DFQATT and SNEGSKA (reference sequence). The CDR3 has 13 residues. Trimming left V 7 bases short and J 4 bases short, with 16 bases between. TCRdb reprocessed the 5' RACE reads via MiXCR and lists one record per CDR3 protein. The sample holds about 630,000 distinct CDR3 sequences, roughly 12% seen once. General study results and limits: Though weaker, the secondary response peaked faster, on day 5 versus 15. Detected again after the booster were most primary-vaccination clones, at nearly 97% CD4 and roughly 88% CD8.

This chain joins TRBV20-1 and TRBJ1-1; weak D call: TRBD1 (5 bases). The sample consisted of PBMCs, taken on the day of the yellow fever booster vaccination. The receptor comes from a man aged 25 to 40 who received the YFV17D yellow fever vaccine. CDR3 region: CSGLRGVGTEAFF. In DNA, the CDR3 is TGCAGTGGATTGAGGGGTGTGGGCACTGAAGCTTTCTTT.